These T cell receptor beta chains were read from a single sample in a study of neurological immune-mediated disorders. TCRdb passed the 5' RACE reads through MiXCR, listing each CDR3 protein once. The data show around 97,000 distinct CDR3 sequences, with approximately 10% seen just once and 3.1% held by the top ten. Material: PBMCs. The receptor source for this set is a female donor with HTLV-1-associated myelopathy (HAM/TSP). Both conserved end residues are part of each CDR3. The order of the fields is D gene, V gene, J gene, CDR3 length, clone size, CDR3 DNA, CDR3 protein. D genes are given only for firm matches. Only some rows state a clone size, as once, few, many or a class for expanded clones.

D: -; V: TRBV5-1; J: TRBJ2-1; length: 12; size: many; DNA: TGCGCCAGCAGCCGTGGGCTAAATGAGCAGTTCTTC; CDR3: CASSRGLNEQFF
D: -; V: TRBV3-1; J: TRBJ2-1; length: 12; size: many; DNA: TGTGCCAGCAGCCAAGACAGCGGCGAGCAGTTCTTC; CDR3: CASSQDSGEQFF
D: -; V: TRBV20-1; J: TRBJ2-1; length: 12; size: many; DNA: TGCAGTGCTAGATCGGCTCAGGATGAGCAGTTCTTC; CDR3: CSARSAQDEQFF
D: TRBD1; V: TRBV5-1; J: TRBJ2-7; length: 14; size: many; DNA: TGCGCCAGCACACCGGGACAGGGGAATTACGAGCAGTACTTC; CDR3: CASTPGQGNYEQYF
D: -; V: TRBV6-5; J: TRBJ2-6; length: 16; size: many; DNA: TGTGCCAGCAGTTATACGAGGGCTGGTGGGGCCAACGTCCTGACTTTC; CDR3: CASSYTRAGGANVLTF
D: TRBD1; V: TRBV6-6; J: TRBJ2-6; length: 16; size: many; DNA: TGTGCCAGCAGTTACCCACAGGGGGCTGGGGCCAACGTCCTGACTTTC; CDR3: CASSYPQGAGANVLTF
D: TRBD1; V: TRBV15; J: TRBJ1-1; length: 17; size: many; DNA: TGTGCCACCAGCAGAGGTACCGAGACAGGGAGGGGCACTGAAGCTTTCTTT; CDR3: CATSRGTETGRGTEAFF
D: -; V: TRBV27; J: TRBJ2-2; length: 13; size: -; DNA: TGTGCCAGCAGTCCAATAAACACCGGGGAGCTGTTTTTT; CDR3: CASSPINTGELFF
D: TRBD2; V: TRBV5-1; J: TRBJ2-7; length: 15; size: many; DNA: TGCGCCAGCAGCTTCGGGGGGGCCCAGTTCTACGAGCAGTACTTC; CDR3: CASSFGGAQFYEQYF
D: -; V: TRBV4-2; J: TRBJ2-7; length: 13; size: many; DNA: TGTGCCAGCAGCCAAGATGGTCCCTACGAGCAGTACTTC; CDR3: CASSQDGPYEQYF
D: -; V: TRBV5-1; J: TRBJ2-5; length: 12; size: many; DNA: TGCGCCAGCAGCTTGGATTCCGGGACATGGAACTTC; CDR3: CASSLDSGTWNF
D: -; V: TRBV5-6; J: TRBJ1-2; length: 12; size: medium-sized; DNA: TGTGCCAGCAGCTTGGAGGTCTATGGCTACACCTTC; CDR3: CASSLEVYGYTF
D: TRBD2; V: TRBV2; J: TRBJ2-3; length: 20; size: -; DNA: TGTGCCAGCAGTGAACGGGTCGGGGCTAGCGGGGGTCGTGGGGGAGATACGCAGTATTTT; CDR3: CASSERVGASGGRGGDTQYF
D: -; V: TRBV28; J: TRBJ2-5; length: 15; size: many; DNA: TGTGCCAGCAGTTTTTTTCGGGGCGCCCCAGAGACCCAGTACTTC; CDR3: CASSFFRGAPETQYF
D: TRBD2; V: TRBV9; J: TRBJ2-7; length: 16; size: many; DNA: TGTGCCAGCAGCGTAGCTGCCGCGGGGGGGCCGAACGAGCAGTACTTC; CDR3: CASSVAAAGGPNEQYF
D: TRBD2; V: TRBV12-3/TRBV12-4; J: TRBJ2-1; length: 14; size: -; DNA: TGTGCCAGCAGTTTACAGCGGGGCTACAATGAGCAGTTCTTC; CDR3: CASSLQRGYNEQFF
D: TRBD2; V: TRBV7-2; J: TRBJ2-3; length: 15; size: many; DNA: TGTGCCAGCAGCTTAGGCCCCAGCGGGGGAGATACGCAGTATTTT; CDR3: CASSLGPSGGDTQYF
D: -; V: TRBV5-1; J: TRBJ1-1; length: 17; size: many; DNA: TGCGCCAGCAGCTCGCAGGGGTCGCTATCCTTGAACACTGAAGCTTTCTTT; CDR3: CASSSQGSLSLNTEAFF
D: -; V: TRBV5-1; J: TRBJ2-7; length: 14; size: many; DNA: TGCGCCAGCAGCTTGGTGGACGGCCAGTACGAGCAGTACTTC; CDR3: CASSLVDGQYEQYF
D: -; V: TRBV5-6; J: TRBJ1-6; length: 15; size: many; DNA: TGTGCCAGCAGCCTGGGCGCGGGTATGAATTCACCCCTCCACTTT; CDR3: CASSLGAGMNSPLHF
D: TRBD2; V: TRBV7-2; J: TRBJ2-5; length: 17; size: many; DNA: TGTGCCAGCAGCTTAGAGATGACTAGCGGGGGAGGAGAGACCCAGTACTTC; CDR3: CASSLEMTSGGGETQYF
D: TRBD1; V: TRBV28; J: TRBJ2-3; length: 15; size: many; DNA: TGTGCCGGCGGGCCCGGGGACAGGGTGACAGATACGCAGTATTTT; CDR3: CAGGPGDRVTDTQYF
D: -; V: TRBV7-9; J: TRBJ2-1; length: 13; size: medium-sized; DNA: TGTGCCAGCAGCTCCCCCAGTGCCAATGAGCAGTTCTTC; CDR3: CASSSPSANEQFF
D: -; V: TRBV6-2/TRBV6-3; J: TRBJ2-3; length: 12; size: many; DNA: TGTGCCAGCAGTATCAGAAGAGATACGCAGTATTTT; CDR3: CASSIRRDTQYF
D: -; V: TRBV5-1; J: TRBJ2-7; length: 15; size: -; DNA: TGCGCCAGCAGCTTTTCTACAGGTGGTTCCTACGAGCAGTACTTC; CDR3: CASSFSTGGSYEQYF
D: -; V: TRBV11-2; J: TRBJ2-1; length: 13; size: many; DNA: TGTGCCAGCAGCTTCGACAGCTACAATGAGCAGTTCTTC; CDR3: CASSFDSYNEQFF
D: -; V: TRBV5-1; J: TRBJ2-7; length: 15; size: many; DNA: TGCGCCAGCAGCTCCGCCCCTGGGATTAACTACGAGCAGTACTTC; CDR3: CASSSAPGINYEQYF
D: -; V: TRBV7-2; J: TRBJ2-7; length: 15; size: many; DNA: TGTGCCAGCAGCCCCCGGGTGCTAGCTCAGGGCGAGCAGTACTTC; CDR3: CASSPRVLAQGEQYF
D: -; V: TRBV5-5; J: TRBJ2-7; length: 13; size: many; DNA: TGTGCCAGCAGCCACACAGTCCCCTACGAGCAGTACTTC; CDR3: CASSHTVPYEQYF
D: TRBD1; V: TRBV5-1; J: TRBJ2-7; length: 15; size: many; DNA: TGCGCCAGCAGCACTTCCGGGACAGGGGTTAAAGGGCAGTACTTC; CDR3: CASSTSGTGVKGQYF
D: -; V: TRBV10-3; J: TRBJ2-2; length: 16; size: -; DNA: TGTGCCATCAGTGAGTCCGTACAGGGTGACACCGGGGAGCTGTTTTTT; CDR3: CAISESVQGDTGELFF
D: TRBD2; V: TRBV24-1; J: TRBJ2-1; length: 14; size: -; DNA: TGTGCCACCAGTGTAGCGGGGGATGGCAATGAGCAGTTCTTC; CDR3: CATSVAGDGNEQFF
D: TRBD2; V: TRBV5-1; J: TRBJ2-3; length: 18; size: many; DNA: TGCGCCAGCAGCGTCTCCGGGACTAGCGGGCCTAGCACAGATACGCAGTATTTT; CDR3: CASSVSGTSGPSTDTQYF
D: TRBD2; V: TRBV5-1; J: TRBJ2-3; length: 16; size: many; DNA: TGCGCCAGCAGAGCCGGGACTAGCGGGGGCACAGATACGCAGTATTTT; CDR3: CASRAGTSGGTDTQYF
D: TRBD1; V: TRBV3-1; J: TRBJ2-1; length: 17; size: many; DNA: TGTGCCAGCAGCCCCCCCCCGGCTACAGGGGTGCGCAATGAGCAGTTCTTC; CDR3: CASSPPPATGVRNEQFF
D: TRBD2; V: TRBV5-1; J: TRBJ2-2; length: 16; size: many; DNA: TGCGCCAGCAGCCCCCCCAGCGGGGGCAACACCGGGGAGCTGTTTTTT; CDR3: CASSPPSGGNTGELFF
D: TRBD1; V: TRBV6-5; J: TRBJ2-2; length: 15; size: many; DNA: TGTGCCAGCCAACCGGGACAGTTGGTCACCGGGGAGCTGTTTTTT; CDR3: CASQPGQLVTGELFF
D: -; V: TRBV5-1; J: TRBJ2-3; length: 15; size: many; DNA: TGCGCCAGCAGCTTGGAACGGACTAGCACAGATACGCAGTATTTT; CDR3: CASSLERTSTDTQYF
D: -; V: TRBV5-6; J: TRBJ1-6; length: 15; size: many; DNA: TGTGCCAGCAGCTTGGCCGGGACAAGCAATTCACCCCTCCACTTT; CDR3: CASSLAGTSNSPLHF
D: TRBD1; V: TRBV5-6; J: TRBJ1-3; length: 14; size: -; DNA: TGTGCCAGCAGCTTCACAGGGGGAGGAAACACCATATATTTT; CDR3: CASSFTGGGNTIYF
D: -; V: TRBV18; J: TRBJ1-3; length: 14; size: once; DNA: TGTGCCAGCTCACCCGGGAGAGTAAACAACACCATATATTTT; CDR3: CASSPGRVNNTIYF
D: TRBD1; V: TRBV5-1; J: TRBJ2-2; length: 16; size: once; DNA: TGCGCCAGCAGCTTAATACAGGGGTGGAACACCGGGGAGCTGTTTTTT; CDR3: CASSLIQGWNTGELFF
D: -; V: TRBV24-1; J: TRBJ2-1; length: 16; size: many; DNA: TGTGCCACCTCTGCGGGCCGGGGGAGTGGGTACAATGAGCAGTTCTTC; CDR3: CATSAGRGSGYNEQFF
D: -; V: TRBV6-6; J: TRBJ2-5; length: 14; size: many; DNA: TGTGCCAGCAGCCCCGGACGGATACAAGAGACCCAGTACTTC; CDR3: CASSPGRIQETQYF
D: -; V: TRBV5-1; J: TRBJ2-3; length: 12; size: many; DNA: TGCGCCAGCAGCTTGTTCGCAGATACGCAGTATTTT; CDR3: CASSLFADTQYF
D: TRBD1; V: TRBV28; J: TRBJ2-7; length: 14; size: -; DNA: TGTGCCAGCAGTCCCCAGACAGGGAGAGGCGAGAAGTACTTC; CDR3: CASSPQTGRGEKYF
D: -; V: TRBV29-1; J: TRBJ1-1; length: 13; size: many; DNA: TGCAGCGTTTGGACAGCCTCTGGCGCTGAAGCTTTCTTT; CDR3: CSVWTASGAEAFF
D: -; V: TRBV5-6; J: TRBJ2-7; length: 15; size: many; DNA: TGTGCCAGCAGCTGGACGGGGACGCATACCTACGAGCAGTACTTC; CDR3: CASSWTGTHTYEQYF
D: TRBD1; V: TRBV5-1; J: TRBJ2-2; length: 16; size: many; DNA: TGCGCCAGCAGCCAAAGACGGGACAGGGGAGCCGGGGAGCTGTTTTTT; CDR3: CASSQRRDRGAGELFF
D: -; V: TRBV5-1; J: TRBJ2-1; length: 13; size: many; DNA: TGCGCCAGCAGCTTGGGACGACTCAATGAGCAGTTCTTC; CDR3: CASSLGRLNEQFF
D: TRBD2; V: TRBV7-9; J: TRBJ2-6; length: 19; size: many; DNA: TGTGCCAGCAGCTTAGGGTCGGGGGGGCCTAGCTCTGGGGCCAACGTCCTGACTTTC; CDR3: CASSLGSGGPSSGANVLTF
D: TRBD2; V: TRBV12-3/TRBV12-4; J: TRBJ2-3; length: 18; size: many; DNA: TGTGCCAGCAGTACCTGGACTAGCGGGGCGAGTCCACGGTCCACGCAGTATTTT; CDR3: CASSTWTSGASPRSTQYF
D: -; V: TRBV24-1; J: TRBJ2-4; length: 11; size: many; DNA: TGTGCCACCAGTGGGGGGAACATTCAGTACTTC; CDR3: CATSGGNIQYF
D: TRBD1; V: TRBV5-1; J: TRBJ2-2; length: 14; size: many; DNA: TGCGCCAGCAGCGGGACAGGGGAGACCGGGGAGCTGTTTTTT; CDR3: CASSGTGETGELFF
D: TRBD2; V: TRBV29-1; J: TRBJ2-7; length: 12; size: many; DNA: TGCAGCGTTGGGACTAGCGGGTACGAGCAGTACTTC; CDR3: CSVGTSGYEQYF